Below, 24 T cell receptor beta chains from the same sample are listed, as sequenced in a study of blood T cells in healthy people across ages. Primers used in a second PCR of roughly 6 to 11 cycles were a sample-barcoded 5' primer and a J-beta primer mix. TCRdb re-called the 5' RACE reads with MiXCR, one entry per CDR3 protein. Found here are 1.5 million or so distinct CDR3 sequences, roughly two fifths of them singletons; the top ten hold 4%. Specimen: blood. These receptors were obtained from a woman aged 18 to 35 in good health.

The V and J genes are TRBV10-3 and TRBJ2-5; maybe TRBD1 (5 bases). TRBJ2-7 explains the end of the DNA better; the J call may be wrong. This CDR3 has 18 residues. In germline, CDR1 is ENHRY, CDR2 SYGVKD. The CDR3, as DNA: TGTGCCATCAGTGAGTCCTCCTTTAAGACAGCTACTTCCTACGAGCAGTACTTC. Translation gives CAISESSFKTATSYEQYF.

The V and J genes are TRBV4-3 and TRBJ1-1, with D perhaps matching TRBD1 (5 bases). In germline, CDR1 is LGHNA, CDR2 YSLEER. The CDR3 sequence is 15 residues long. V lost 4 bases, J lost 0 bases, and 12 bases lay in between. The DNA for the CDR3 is TGCGCCAGCAGCCCCCTGGTAGGGGTGAACACTGAAGCTTTCTTT. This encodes CASSPLVGVNTEAFF.

The CDR3 spells CSVGAPRVSYGYTF. The CDR3, as DNA: TGCAGCGTTGGGGCACCCAGGGTTAGCTATGGCTACACCTTC. The genes are TRBV29-1 and TRBJ1-2; TRBD1 might be the D (5 bases). Germline CDR1 reads SQVTM; CDR2 reads ANQGSEA. The ends were cut back, 4 bases at V and 4 bases at J, with 16 bases in the middle. The CDR3 runs 14 residues.

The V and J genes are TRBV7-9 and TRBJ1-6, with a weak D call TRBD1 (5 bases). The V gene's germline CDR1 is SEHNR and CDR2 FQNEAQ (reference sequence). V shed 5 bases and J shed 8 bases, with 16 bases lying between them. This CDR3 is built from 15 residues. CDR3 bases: TGTGCCAGCAGCGTGGTCCAGGGAGGTGATTCACCCCTCCACTTT. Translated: CASSVVQGGDSPLHF.

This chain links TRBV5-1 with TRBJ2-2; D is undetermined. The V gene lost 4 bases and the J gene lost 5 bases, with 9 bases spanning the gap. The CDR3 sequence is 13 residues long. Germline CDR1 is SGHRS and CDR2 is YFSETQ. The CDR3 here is CASSLEMTGELFF. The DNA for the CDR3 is TGCGCCAGCAGCCTAGAGATGACCGGGGAGCTGTTTTTT.

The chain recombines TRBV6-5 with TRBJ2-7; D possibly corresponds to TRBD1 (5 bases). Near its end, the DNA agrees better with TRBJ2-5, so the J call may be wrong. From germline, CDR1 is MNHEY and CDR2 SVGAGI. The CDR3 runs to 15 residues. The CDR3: CASSYSGKGWETQYF. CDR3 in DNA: TGTGCCAGCAGTTACTCAGGAAAGGGGTGGGAGACCCAGTACTTC.

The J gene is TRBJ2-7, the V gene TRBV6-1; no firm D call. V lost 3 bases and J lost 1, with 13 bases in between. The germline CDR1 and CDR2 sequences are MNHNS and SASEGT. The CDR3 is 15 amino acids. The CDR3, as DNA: TGTGCCAGCAGTGAGAACCTGATGGGATCCTACGAGCAGTACTTC. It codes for CASSENLMGSYEQYF.

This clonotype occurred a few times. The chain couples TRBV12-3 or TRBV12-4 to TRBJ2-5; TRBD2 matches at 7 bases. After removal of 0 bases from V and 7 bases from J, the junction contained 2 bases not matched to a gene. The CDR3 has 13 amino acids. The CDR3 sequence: CASSLAQRGTQYF. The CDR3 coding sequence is TGTGCCAGCAGTTTAGCCCAGCGGGGGACCCAGTACTTC.

The CDR3 DNA reads TGCAGTGCTAGCCCGGGGTCGGATGGCTACACCTTC. Amino acid sequence: CSASPGSDGYTF. This chain connects TRBV20-1 to TRBJ1-2, with no clear D. V was pared by 3 bases and J by 6 bases, with 11 bases between. The CDR3 is made up of 12 amino acids. CDR1 and CDR2 (germline): DFQATT, SNEGSKA (reference sequence).

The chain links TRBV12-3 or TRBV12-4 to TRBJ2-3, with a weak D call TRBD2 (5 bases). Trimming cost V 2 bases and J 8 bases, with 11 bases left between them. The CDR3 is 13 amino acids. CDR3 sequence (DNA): TGTGCCAGCAGTTTATACCTAGCCGTTACGCAGTATTTT. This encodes CASSLYLAVTQYF.

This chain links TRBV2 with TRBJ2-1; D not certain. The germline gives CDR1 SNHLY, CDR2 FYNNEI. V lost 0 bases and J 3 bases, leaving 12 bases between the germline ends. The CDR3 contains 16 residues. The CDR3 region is CASSEARGLGYNEQFF. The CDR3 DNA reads TGTGCCAGCAGTGAAGCTCGTGGCCTCGGCTACAATGAGCAGTTCTTC.

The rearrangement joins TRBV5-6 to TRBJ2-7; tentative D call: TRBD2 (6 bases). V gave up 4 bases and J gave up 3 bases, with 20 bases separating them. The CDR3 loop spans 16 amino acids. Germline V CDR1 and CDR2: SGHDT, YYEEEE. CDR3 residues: CASSPMFRGGLYEQYF. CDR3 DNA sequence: TGTGCCAGCAGCCCGATGTTTCGCGGAGGGCTCTACGAGCAGTACTTC.

CDR3 sequence: CSAPEPRNYGYTF. CDR3 nucleotide sequence: TGCAGTGCCCCAGAGCCGCGTAACTATGGCTACACCTTC. This chain links TRBV20-1 with TRBJ1-2; D is undetermined. The V gene's germline CDR1 is DFQATT and CDR2 SNEGSKA (reference sequence). The CDR3 covers 13 residues. V lost 6 bases and J 1 base, leaving 12 bases between the germline ends.

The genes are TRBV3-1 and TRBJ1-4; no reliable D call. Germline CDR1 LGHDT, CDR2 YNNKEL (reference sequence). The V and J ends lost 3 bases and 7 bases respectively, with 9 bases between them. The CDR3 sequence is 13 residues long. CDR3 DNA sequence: TGTGCCAGCAGCCAGAGAGTCTCTGAAAAACTGTTTTTT. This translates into CASSQRVSEKLFF.

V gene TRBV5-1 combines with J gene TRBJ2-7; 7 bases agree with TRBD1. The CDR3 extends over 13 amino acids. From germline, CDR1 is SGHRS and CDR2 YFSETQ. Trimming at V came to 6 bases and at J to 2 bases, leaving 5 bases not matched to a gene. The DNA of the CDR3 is TGCGCCAGCAATACAGGGGAAACCTACGAGCAGTACTTC. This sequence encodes CASNTGETYEQYF.

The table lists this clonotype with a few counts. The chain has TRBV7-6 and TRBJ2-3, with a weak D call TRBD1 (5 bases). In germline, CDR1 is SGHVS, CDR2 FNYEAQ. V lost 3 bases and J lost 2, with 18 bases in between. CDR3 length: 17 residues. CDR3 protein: CASSFNPDTPNTDTQYF. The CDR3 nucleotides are TGTGCCAGCAGCTTCAACCCGGACACGCCAAACACAGATACGCAGTATTTT. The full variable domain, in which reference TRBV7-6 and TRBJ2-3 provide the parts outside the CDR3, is GAGVSQSPRYKVTKRGQDVALRCDPISGHVSLYWYRQALGQGPEFLTYFNYEAQQDKSGLPNDRFSAERPEGSISTLTIQRTEQRDSAMYRCASSFNPDTPNTDTQYFGPGTRLTVL.

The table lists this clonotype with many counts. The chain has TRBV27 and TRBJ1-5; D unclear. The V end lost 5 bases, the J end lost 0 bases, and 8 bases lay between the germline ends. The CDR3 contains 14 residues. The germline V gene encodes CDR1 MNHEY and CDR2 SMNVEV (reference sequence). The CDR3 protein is CASSLLGSNQPQHF. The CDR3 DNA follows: TGTGCCAGCAGTCTCCTTGGTAGCAATCAGCCCCAGCATTTT.

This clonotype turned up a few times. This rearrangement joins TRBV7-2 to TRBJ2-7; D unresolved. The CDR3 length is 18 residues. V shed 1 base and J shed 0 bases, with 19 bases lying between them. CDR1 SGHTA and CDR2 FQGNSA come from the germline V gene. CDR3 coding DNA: TGTGCCAGCAGCTTAGTTGCGACACCCGTAAAGGGCTCCTACGAGCAGTACTTC. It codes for CASSLVATPVKGSYEQYF.

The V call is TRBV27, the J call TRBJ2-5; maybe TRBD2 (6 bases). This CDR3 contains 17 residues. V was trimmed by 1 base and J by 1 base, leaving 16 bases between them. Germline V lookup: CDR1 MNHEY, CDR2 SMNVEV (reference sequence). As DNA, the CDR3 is TGTGCCAGCAGTTTATTGGTGGGAACCGGGGGCCAAGAGACCCAGTACTTC. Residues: CASSLLVGTGGQETQYF.

The CDR3 is CASNQVLYGYTF. CDR3 coding DNA: TGTGCCAGCAACCAGGTCCTCTATGGCTACACCTTC. The chain links TRBV7-2 to TRBJ1-2; D unclear. Deletions cut 7 bases from V and 4 bases from J, with 10 bases between. The germline V gene has CDR1 SGHTA and CDR2 FQGNSA. The CDR3 contains 12 residues.

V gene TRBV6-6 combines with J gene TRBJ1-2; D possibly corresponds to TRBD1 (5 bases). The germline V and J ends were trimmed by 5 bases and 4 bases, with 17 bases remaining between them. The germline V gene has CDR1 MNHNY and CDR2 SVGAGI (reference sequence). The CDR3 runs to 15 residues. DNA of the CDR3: TGTGCCAGCAGTCACCGTCCCAGGGAGGGCTATGGCTACACCTTC. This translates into CASSHRPREGYGYTF.

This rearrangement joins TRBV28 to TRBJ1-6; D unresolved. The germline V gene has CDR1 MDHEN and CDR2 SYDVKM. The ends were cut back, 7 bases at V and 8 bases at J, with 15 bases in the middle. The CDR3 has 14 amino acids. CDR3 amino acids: CASNTGPWDSPLHF. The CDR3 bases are TGTGCCAGCAATACCGGCCCGTGGGATTCACCCCTCCACTTT. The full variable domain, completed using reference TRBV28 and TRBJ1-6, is DVKVTQSSRYLVKRTGEKVFLECVQDMDHENMFWYRQDPGLGLRLIYFSYDVKMKEKGDIPEGYSVSREKKERFSLILESASTNQTSMYLCASNTGPWDSPLHFGNGTRLTVT.

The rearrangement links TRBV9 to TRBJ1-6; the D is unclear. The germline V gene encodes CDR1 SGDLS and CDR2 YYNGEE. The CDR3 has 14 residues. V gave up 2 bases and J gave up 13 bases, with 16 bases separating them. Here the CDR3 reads CASSVHVLWEPLHF. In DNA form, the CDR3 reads TGTGCCAGCAGCGTTCACGTTCTCTGGGAGCCCCTCCACTTT. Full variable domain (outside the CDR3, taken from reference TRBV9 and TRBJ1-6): DSGVTQTPKHLITATGQRVTLRCSPRSGDLSVYWYQQSLDQGLQFLIQYYNGEERAKGNILERFSAQQFPDLHSELNLSSLELGDSALYFCASSVHVLWEPLHFGNGTRLTVT.

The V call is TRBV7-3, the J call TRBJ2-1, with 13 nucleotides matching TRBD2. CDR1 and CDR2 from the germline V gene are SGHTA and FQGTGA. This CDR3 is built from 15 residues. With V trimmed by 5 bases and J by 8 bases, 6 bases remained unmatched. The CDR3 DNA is TGTGCCAGCAGCCAAACTAGCGGGAGGGGATATGAGCAGTTCTTC. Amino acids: CASSQTSGRGYEQFF.